There are a few counts of the clone carrying this T cell receptor (beta chain). The target antigen is unknown. These data originate in a study of T cells after yellow fever vaccination. Study overall: Preparation used SMART-Seq v4 Ultra Low Input for the low-cell-number fractions.

This CDR3 spans 14 amino acids. V lost 4 bases to trimming and J lost 5 bases, with 12 bases between them. Germline V gene data show CDR1 as LGHDT and CDR2 as YNNKEL (reference sequence). TCR cDNA was made by 5'RACE template switching, adding a universal primer site and UMIs. TCRdb reanalysed the 5' RACE reads using MiXCR and keeps one entry per CDR3 protein. The table records around 320,000 distinct CDR3 sequences, approximately 4% of them present only once. Study results and caveats: It was the secondary response that reached its peak faster, day 5 versus 15, but it was weaker.

This chain connects TRBV3-1 to TRBJ2-1; a possible D gene is TRBD1 (5 bases). The sequence was collected from a man aged 18 to 30 who received the YFV17D yellow fever vaccine. Sequencing was performed on PBMCs, taken 15 days after the yellow fever booster vaccination. DNA for the CDR3: TGTGCCAGCAGCCCGCGGACATACAACAATGAGCAGTTCTTC. It yields the protein CASSPRTYNNEQFF.